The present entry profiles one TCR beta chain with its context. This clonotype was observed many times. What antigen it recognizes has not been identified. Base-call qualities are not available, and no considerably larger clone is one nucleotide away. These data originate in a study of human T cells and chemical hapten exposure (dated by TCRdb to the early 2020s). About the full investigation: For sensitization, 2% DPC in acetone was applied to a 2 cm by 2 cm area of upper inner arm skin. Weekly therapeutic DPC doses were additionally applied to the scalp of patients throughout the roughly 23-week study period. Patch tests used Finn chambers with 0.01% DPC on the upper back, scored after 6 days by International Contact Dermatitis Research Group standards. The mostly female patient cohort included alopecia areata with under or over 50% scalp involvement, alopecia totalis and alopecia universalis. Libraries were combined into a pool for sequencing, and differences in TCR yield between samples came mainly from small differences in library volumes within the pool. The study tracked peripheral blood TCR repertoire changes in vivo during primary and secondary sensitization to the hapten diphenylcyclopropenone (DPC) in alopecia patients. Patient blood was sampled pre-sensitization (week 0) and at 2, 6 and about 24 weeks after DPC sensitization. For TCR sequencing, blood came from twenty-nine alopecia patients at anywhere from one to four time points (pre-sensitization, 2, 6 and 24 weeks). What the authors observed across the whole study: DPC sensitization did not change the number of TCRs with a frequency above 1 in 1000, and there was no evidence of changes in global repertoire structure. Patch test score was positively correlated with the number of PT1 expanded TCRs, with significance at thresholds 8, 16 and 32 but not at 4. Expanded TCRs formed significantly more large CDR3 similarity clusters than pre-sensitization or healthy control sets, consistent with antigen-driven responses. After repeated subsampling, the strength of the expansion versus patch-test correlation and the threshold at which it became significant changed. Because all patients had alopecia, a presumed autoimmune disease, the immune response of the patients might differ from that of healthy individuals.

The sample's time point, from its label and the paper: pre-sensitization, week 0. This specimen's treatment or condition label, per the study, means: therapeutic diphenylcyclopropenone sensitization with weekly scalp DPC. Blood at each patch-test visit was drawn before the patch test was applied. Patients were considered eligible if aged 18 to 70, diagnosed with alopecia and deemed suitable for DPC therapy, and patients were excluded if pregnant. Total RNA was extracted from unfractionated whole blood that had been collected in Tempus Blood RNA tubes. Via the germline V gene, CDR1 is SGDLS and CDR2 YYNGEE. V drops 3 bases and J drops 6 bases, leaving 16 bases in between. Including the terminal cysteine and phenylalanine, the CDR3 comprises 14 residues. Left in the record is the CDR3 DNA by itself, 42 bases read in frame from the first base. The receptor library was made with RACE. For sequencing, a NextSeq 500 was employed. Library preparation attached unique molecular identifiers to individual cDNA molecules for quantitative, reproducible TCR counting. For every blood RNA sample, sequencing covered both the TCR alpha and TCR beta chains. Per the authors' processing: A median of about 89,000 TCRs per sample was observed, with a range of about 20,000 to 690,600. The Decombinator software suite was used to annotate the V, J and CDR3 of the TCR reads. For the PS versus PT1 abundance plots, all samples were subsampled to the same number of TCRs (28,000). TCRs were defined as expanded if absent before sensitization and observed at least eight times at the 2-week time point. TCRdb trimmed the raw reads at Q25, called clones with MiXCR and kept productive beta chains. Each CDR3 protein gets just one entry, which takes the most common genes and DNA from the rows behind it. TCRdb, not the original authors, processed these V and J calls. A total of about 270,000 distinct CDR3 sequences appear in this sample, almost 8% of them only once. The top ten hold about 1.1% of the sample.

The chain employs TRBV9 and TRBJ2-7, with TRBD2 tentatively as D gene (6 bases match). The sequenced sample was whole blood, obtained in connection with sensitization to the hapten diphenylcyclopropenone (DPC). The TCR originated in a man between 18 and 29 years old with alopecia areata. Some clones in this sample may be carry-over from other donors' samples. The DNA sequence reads TGTGCCAGCAGCGCCCTGGACTATACACCCGAGCAGTACTTC. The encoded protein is CASSALDYTPEQYF.